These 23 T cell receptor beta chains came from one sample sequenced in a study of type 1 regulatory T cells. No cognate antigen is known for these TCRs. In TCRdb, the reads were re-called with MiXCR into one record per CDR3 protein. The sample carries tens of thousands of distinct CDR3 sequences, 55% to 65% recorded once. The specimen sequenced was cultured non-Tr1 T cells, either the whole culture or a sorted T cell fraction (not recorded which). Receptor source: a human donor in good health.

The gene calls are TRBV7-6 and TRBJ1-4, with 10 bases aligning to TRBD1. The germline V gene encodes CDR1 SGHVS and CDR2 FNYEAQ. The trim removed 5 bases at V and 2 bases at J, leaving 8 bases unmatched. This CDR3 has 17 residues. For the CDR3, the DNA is TGTGCCAGCAGCAAAGGGACAGGGGTCGTCACTAATGAAAAACTGTTTTTT. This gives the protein CASSKGTGVVTNEKLFF.

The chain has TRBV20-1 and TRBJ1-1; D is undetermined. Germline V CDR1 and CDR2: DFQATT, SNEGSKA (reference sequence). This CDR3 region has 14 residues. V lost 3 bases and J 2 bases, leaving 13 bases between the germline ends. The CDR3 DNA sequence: TGCAGTGCTAGTCCCCGGACGGTAAACACTGAAGCTTTCTTT. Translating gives CSASPRTVNTEAFF.

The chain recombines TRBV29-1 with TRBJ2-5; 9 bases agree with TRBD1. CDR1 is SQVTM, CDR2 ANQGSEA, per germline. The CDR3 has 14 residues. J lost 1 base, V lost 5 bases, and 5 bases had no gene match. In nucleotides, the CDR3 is TGCAGCGTTTTCTGGACAGGGGCCCAAGAGACCCAGTACTTC. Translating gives CSVFWTGAQETQYF.

The CDR3 loop is CASSPGWLETQYF. CDR3 DNA sequence: TGTGCCAGCAGCCCGGGGTGGTTGGAGACCCAGTACTTC. The rearrangement uses TRBV2 and TRBJ2-5; tentatively, D is TRBD2 (5 bases). The germline CDR1 and CDR2 sequences are SNHLY and FYNNEI. Trimming took 6 bases from V and 5 from J, leaving 13 bases between them. The CDR3 spans 13 residues.

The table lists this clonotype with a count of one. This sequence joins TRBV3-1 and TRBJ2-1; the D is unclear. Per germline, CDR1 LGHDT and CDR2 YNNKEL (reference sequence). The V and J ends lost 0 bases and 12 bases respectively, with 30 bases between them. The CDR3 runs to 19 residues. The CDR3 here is CASSQEGQPHHRQATPQFF. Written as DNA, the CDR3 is TGTGCCAGCAGCCAAGAGGGTCAGCCTCACCACCGTCAGGCTACCCCGCAGTTCTTC.

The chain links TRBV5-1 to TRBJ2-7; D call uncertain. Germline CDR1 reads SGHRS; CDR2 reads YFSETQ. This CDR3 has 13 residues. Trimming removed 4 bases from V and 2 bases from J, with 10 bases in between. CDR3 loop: CASSPGGPYEQYF. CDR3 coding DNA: TGCGCCAGCAGCCCCGGTGGCCCCTACGAGCAGTACTTC.

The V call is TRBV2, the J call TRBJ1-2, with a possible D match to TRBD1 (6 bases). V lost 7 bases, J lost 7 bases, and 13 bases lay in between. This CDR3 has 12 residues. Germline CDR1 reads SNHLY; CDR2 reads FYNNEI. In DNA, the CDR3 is TGTGCCAGCACAGTACAGGGCGGTGGCTACACCTTC. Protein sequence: CASTVQGGGYTF. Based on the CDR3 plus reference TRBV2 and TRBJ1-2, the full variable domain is EPEVTQTPSHQVTQMGQEVILRCVPISNHLYFYWYRQILGQKVEFLVSFYNNEISEKSEIFDDQFSVERPDGSNFTLKIRSTKLEDSAMYFCASTVQGGGYTFGSGTRLTVV.

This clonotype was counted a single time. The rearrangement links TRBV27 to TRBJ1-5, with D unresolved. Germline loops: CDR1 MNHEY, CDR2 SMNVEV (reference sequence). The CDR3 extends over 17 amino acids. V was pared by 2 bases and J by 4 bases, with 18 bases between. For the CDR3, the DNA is TGTGCCAGCAGTTTAAATGGGCCACAGATTCCGAATCAGCCCCAGCATTTT. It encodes CASSLNGPQIPNQPQHF.

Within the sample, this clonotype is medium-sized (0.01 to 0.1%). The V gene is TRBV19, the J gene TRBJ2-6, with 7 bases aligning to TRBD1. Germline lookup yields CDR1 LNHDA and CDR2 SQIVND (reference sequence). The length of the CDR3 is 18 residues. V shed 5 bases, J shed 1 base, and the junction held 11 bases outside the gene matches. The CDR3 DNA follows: TGTGCCAGTAGTCGCCCGGGACAGACCGTTTCTGGGGCCAACGTCCTGACTTTC. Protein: CASSRPGQTVSGANVLTF.

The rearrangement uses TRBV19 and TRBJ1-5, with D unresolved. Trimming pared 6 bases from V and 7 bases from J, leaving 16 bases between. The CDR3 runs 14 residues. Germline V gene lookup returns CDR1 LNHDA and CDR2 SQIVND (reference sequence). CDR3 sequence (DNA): TGTGCCAGTAGAGGGTTGACCGCGGGGCAGCCCCAGCATTTT. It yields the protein CASRGLTAGQPQHF.

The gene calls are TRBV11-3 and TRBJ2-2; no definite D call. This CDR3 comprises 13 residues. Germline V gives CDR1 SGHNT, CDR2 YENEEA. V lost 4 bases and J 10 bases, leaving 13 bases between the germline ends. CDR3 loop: CASSSGPATELFF. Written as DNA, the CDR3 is TGTGCCAGCAGCTCTGGACCCGCTACGGAGCTGTTTTTT.

The CDR3 DNA reads as TGTGCCAGCAGTTCGACAGGCAATGAAGCTTTCTTT. This encodes CASSSTGNEAFF. The chain couples TRBV7-8 to TRBJ1-1, with D maybe TRBD1 (6 bases). The length of the CDR3 is 12 residues. V was trimmed by 6 bases and J by 7 bases, leaving 12 bases between them. Germline loops: CDR1 SGHVS, CDR2 FQNEAQ.

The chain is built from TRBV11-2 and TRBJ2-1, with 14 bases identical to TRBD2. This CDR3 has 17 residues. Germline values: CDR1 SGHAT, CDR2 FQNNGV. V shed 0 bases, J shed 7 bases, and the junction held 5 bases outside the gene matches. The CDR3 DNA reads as TGTGCCAGCAGCTTAGATTCCCGGACTAGCGGGAGGAATGAGCAGTTCTTC. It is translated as CASSLDSRTSGRNEQFF.

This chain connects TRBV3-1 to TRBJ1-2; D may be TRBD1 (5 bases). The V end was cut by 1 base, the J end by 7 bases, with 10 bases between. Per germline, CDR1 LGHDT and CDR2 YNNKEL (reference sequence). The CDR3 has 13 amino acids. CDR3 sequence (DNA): TGTGCCAGCAGCCAAGGAGGGGTTGCTGGCTACACCTTC. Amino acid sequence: CASSQGGVAGYTF. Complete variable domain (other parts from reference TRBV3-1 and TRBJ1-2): DTAVSQTPKYLVTQMGNDKSIKCEQNLGHDTMYWYKQDSKKFLKIMFSYNNKELIINETVPNRFSPKSPDKAHLNLHINSLELGDSAVYFCASSQGGVAGYTFGSGTRLTVV.

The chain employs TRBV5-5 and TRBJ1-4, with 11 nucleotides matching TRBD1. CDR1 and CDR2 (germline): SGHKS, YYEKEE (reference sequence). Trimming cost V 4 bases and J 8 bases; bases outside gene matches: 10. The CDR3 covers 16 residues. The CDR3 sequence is CASSDPRDRGTEKLFF. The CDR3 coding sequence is TGTGCCAGCAGCGATCCCCGGGACAGGGGGACGGAAAAACTGTTTTTT.

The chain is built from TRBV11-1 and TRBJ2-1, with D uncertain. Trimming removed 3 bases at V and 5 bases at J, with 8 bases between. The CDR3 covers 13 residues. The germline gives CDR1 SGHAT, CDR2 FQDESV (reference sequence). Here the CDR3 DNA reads TGTGCCAGCAGCTTTAGAGGCGACAATGAGCAGTTCTTC. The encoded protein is CASSFRGDNEQFF.

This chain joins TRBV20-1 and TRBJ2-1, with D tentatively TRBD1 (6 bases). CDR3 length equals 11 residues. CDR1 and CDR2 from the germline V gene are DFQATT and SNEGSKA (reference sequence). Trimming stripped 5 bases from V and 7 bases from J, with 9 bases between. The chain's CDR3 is CSAGRGNEQFF. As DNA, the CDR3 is TGCAGTGCTGGAAGGGGGAATGAGCAGTTCTTC.

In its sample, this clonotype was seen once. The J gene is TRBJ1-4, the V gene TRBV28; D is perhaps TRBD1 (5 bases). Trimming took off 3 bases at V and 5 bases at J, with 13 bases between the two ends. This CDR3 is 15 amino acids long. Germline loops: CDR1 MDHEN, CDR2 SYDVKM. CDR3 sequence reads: CASSLGRQRNEKLFF. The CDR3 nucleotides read TGTGCCAGCAGTTTGGGGCGACAGAGGAATGAAAAACTGTTTTTT.

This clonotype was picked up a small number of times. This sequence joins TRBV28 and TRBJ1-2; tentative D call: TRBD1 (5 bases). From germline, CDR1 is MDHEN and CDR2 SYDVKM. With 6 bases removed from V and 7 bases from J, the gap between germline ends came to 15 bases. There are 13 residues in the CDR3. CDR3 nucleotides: TGTGCCAGCAGCCCACTCGAGGGGATTGGCTACACCTTC. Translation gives CASSPLEGIGYTF.

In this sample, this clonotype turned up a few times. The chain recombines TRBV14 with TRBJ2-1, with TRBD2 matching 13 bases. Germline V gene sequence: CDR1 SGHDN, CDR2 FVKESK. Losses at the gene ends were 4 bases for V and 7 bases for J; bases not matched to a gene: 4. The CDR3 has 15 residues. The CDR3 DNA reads TGTGCCAGCAGCCCCACTAGCGGGAGGGGGAATGAGCAGTTCTTC. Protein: CASSPTSGRGNEQFF.

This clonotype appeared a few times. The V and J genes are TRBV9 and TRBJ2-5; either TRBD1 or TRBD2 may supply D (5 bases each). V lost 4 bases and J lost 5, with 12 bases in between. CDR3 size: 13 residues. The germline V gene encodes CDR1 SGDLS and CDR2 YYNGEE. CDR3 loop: CASSPGTWETQYF. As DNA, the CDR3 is TGTGCCAGCAGCCCCGGGACGTGGGAGACCCAGTACTTC.

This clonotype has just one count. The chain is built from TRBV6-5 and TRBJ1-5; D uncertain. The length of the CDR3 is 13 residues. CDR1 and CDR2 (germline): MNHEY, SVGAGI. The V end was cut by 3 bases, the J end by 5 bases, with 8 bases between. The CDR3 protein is CASSYQMDQPQHF. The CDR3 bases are TGTGCCAGCAGTTATCAAATGGATCAGCCCCAGCATTTT.

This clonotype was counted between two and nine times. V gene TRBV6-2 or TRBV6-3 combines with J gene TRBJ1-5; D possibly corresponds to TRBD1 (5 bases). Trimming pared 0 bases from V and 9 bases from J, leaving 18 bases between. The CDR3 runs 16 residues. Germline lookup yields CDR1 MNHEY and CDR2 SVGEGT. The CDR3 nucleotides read TGTGCCAGCAGTTACTCGAGTATCGCAGCGGGGCGGCCCCAGCATTTT. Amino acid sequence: CASSYSSIAAGRPQHF.